Included here is one T cell receptor (beta chain) sequence, with context. These data originate in a study of blood T cell repertoires in COVID-19. Overall study: Acute and convalescent COVID-19 specimens originated in the United States, Italy and Spain. Nucleic acid was either cDNA or gDNA, and it came from T cells, B-cell-depleted T cells, or PBMCs.

Repertoires were generated with immunoSEQ multiplex PCR, while TCRdb's copy carries only in-frame clones and drops some. This sample has about 270,000 clones, with roughly 90% found just once. The length of the CDR3 is 14 residues. V was shortened by 6 bases and J by 2 bases, with 10 bases between the two germline ends. Germline loops: CDR1 KGHDR, CDR2 SFDVKD. This TCR came from a woman between 65 and 79 years old with COVID-19, enrolled during active disease. The sample consisted of peripheral blood. This rearrangement joins TRBV24-1 to TRBJ1-5, with a tentative D call TRBD1 (6 bases). The CDR3 DNA follows: TGTGCCACCAGTCCCAGGGGAGGCAATCAGCCCCAGCATTTT. Amino acids: CATSPRGGNQPQHF.